A selection of T cell receptor beta chains follows, all from one sample in a study of T cell responses to AZD1222 COVID-19 vaccine. The method was immunoSEQ multiplex PCR; TCRdb's version includes in-frame clones alone and lacks a portion of them. The repertoire holds about 150,000 clones, with 90% to 95% as singletons. The sequenced sample was peripheral blood, obtained 28 days after the second AZD1222 dose. These receptors were taken from an adult who received the AZD1222 COVID-19 vaccine. Both conserved end residues are part of each CDR3. Some rows mark clone size as missing; the rest say once, few, many or name a class of expanded clone.

TRBJ1-1 TRBV15 NA CATSRVFGENTEAFF
TRBJ2-2 TRBV7-2 once CASSKQDLDTGELFF
TRBJ1-5 TRBV19 NA CASSISSGVLRSGDNQPQHF
TRBJ2-2 TRBV2 NA CASSVGTANTGELFF
TRBJ2-2 TRBV10-2 NA CASSVAPGELFF
TRBJ1-4 TRBV2 NA CASSLQGGLNEKLFF
TRBJ2-3 TRBV9 NA CASSVAVSTDTQYF
TRBJ1-6 TRBV19 NA CASSITPGGESPLHF
TRBJ2-5 TRBV5-1 NA CASSPFGAGEETQYF
TRBJ2-7 TRBV6-2/TRBV6-3 NA CASSYTGQGTEQYF
TRBJ2-3 TRBV5-6 NA CASSLGPLFRSTDTQYF
TRBJ2-1 TRBV29-1 NA CSVAMGGGSYNEQFF
TRBJ1-1 TRBV19 NA CASIPFPIFGQEGYGAFF
TRBJ2-1 TRBV6-6 NA CASSYDAGGGEQFF
TRBJ1-5 TRBV6-5 NA CASRRKGTGNQPQHF
TRBJ2-3 TRBV4-2 NA CASSQEGSGGVRTDTQYF
TRBJ1-2 TRBV6-4 NA CASSDWRTGNYGYTF
TRBJ2-3 TRBV6-2/TRBV6-3 once CASSFAGASTDTQYF
TRBJ2-5 TRBV14 NA CASSPGQYQETQYF
TRBJ2-4 TRBV5-4 NA CASSSVGSIQYF
TRBJ1-2 TRBV19 NA CASNIPTRDYGYTF
TRBJ2-2 TRBV30 few CAWRQYTGELFF
TRBJ1-2 TRBV5-6 once CASTLPPGGSYTF
TRBJ1-1 TRBV6-5 NA CASSYRGPGAEAFF
TRBJ1-5 TRBV6-5 once CATQSRQGIDQPQHF
TRBJ2-7 TRBV15 NA CATGASGNVYYEQYF
TRBJ1-1 TRBV30 NA CAWAQSLGAEAFF